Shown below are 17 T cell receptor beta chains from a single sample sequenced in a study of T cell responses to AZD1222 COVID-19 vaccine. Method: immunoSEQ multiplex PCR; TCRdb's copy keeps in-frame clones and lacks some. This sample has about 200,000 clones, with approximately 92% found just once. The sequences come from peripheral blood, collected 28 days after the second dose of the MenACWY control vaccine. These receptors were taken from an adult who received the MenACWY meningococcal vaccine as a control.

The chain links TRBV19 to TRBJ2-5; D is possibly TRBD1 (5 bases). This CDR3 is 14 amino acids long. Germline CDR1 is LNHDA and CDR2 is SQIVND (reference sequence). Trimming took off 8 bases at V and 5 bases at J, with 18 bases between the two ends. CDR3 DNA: TGTGCCAGTGGTGAACCAGGGAATCCGGAGACCCAGTACTTC. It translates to CASGEPGNPETQYF.

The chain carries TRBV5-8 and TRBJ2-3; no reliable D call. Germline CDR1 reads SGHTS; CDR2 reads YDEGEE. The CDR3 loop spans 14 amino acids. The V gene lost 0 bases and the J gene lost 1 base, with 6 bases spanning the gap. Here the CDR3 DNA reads TGTGCCAGCAGCTTGGATCTGGGCACAGATACGCAGTATTTT. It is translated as CASSLDLGTDTQYF.

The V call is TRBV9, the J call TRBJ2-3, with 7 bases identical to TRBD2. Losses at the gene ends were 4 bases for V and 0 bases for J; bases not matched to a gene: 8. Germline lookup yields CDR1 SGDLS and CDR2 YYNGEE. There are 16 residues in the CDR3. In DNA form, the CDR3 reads TGTGCCAGCAGCCCAGTGGGGGGGGGAAGCACAGATACGCAGTATTTT. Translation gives CASSPVGGGSTDTQYF.

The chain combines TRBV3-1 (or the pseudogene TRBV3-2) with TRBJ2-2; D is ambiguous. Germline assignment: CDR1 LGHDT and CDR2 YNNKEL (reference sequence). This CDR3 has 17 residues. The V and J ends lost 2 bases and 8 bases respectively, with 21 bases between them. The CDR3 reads CASSQMGSSGIAGELFF. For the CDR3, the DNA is TGTGCCAGCAGCCAAATGGGGTCCTCGGGCATTGCGGGGGAGCTGTTTTTT.

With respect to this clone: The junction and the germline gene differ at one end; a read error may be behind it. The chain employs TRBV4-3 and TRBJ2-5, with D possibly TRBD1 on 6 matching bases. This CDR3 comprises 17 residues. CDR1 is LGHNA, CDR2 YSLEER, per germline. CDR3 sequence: CARSQLGQAGARETQYF. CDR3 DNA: TGCGCCCGCAGCCAACTCGGTCAGGCAGGGGCGCGGGAGACCCAGTACTTC.

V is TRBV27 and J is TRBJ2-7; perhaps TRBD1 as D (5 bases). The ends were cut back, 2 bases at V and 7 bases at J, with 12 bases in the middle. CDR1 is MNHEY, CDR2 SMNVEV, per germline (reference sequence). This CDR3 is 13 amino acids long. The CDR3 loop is CASSLVRAGEQYF. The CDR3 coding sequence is TGTGCCAGCAGTTTAGTCAGGGCCGGGGAGCAGTACTTC.

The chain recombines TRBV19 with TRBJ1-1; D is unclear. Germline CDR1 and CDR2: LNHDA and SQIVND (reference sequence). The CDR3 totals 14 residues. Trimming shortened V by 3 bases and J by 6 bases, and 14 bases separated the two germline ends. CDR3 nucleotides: TGTGCCAGTAGTATTCCAGGAGGAACGGCTGAAGCTTTCTTT. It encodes CASSIPGGTAEAFF.

The CDR3 nucleotides read TGTGCCAGCGGCCCTAGCGGGAGTAAAGGGGGAAGCTCCTACAATGAGCAGTTCTTC. Its translation: CASGPSGSKGGSSYNEQFF. The V call is TRBV6-2 or TRBV6-3, the J call TRBJ2-1, with 10 bases aligning to TRBD2. With V trimmed by 8 bases and J by 0 bases, 16 bases remained unmatched. This CDR3 is 19 amino acids long. The germline CDR1 and CDR2 sequences are MNHEY and SVGEGT.

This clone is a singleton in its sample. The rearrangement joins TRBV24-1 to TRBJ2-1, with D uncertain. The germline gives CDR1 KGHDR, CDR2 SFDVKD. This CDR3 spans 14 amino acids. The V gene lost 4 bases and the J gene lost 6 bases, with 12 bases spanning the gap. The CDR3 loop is CATSDARMGNEQFF. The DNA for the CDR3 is TGTGCCACCAGTGACGCCCGAATGGGCAATGAGCAGTTCTTC.

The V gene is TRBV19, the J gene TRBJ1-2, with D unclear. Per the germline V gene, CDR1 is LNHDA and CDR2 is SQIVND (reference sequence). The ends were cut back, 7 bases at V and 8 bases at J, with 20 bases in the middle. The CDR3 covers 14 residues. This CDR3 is CASNDYSISAGYTF. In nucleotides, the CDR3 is TGTGCCAGTAACGATTATTCTATTTCAGCCGGCTACACCTTC.

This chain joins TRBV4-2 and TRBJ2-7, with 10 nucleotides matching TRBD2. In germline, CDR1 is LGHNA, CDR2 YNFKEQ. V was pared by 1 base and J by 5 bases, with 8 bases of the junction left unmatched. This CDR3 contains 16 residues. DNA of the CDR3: TGTGCCAGCAGCCAAGTCCTGCCTAGCGGGAGCCACGAGCAGTACTTC. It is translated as CASSQVLPSGSHEQYF.

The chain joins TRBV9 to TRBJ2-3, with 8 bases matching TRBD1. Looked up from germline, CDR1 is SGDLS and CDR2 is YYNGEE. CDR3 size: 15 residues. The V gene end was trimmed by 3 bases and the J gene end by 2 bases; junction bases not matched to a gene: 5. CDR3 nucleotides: TGTGCCAGCAGCGCGGGACAGGCGTTCACAGATACGCAGTATTTT. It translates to CASSAGQAFTDTQYF.

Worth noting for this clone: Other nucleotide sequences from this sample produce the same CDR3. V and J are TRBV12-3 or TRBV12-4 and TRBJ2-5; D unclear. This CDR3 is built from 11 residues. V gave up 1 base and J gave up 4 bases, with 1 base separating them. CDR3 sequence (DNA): TGTGCCAGCAGTTTAGGAGAGACCCAGTACTTC. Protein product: CASSLGETQYF.

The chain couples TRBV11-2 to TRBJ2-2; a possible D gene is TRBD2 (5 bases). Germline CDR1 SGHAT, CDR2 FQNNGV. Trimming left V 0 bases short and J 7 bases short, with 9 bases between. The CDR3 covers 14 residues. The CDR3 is CASSLDLGVGELFF. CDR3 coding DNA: TGTGCCAGCAGCTTAGATCTGGGAGTCGGGGAGCTGTTTTTT.

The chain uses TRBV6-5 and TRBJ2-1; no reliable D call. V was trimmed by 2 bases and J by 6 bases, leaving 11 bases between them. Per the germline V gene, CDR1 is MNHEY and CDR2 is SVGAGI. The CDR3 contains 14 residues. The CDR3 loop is CASSYEPSGNEQFF. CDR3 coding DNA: TGTGCCAGCAGTTACGAGCCCTCGGGCAATGAGCAGTTCTTC.

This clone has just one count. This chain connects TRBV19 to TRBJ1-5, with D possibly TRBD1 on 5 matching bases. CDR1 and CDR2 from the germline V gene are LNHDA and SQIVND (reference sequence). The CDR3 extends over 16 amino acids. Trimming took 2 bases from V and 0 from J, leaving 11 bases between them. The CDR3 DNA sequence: TGTGCCAGTAGTATATCGTCGGGGCATAGCAATCAGCCCCAGCATTTT. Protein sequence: CASSISSGHSNQPQHF. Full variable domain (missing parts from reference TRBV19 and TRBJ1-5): DGGITQSPKYLFRKEGQNVTLSCEQNLNHDAMYWYRQDPGQGLRLIYYSQIVNDFQKGDIAEGYSVSREKKESFPLTVTSAQKNPTAFYLCASSISSGHSNQPQHFGDGTRLSIL.

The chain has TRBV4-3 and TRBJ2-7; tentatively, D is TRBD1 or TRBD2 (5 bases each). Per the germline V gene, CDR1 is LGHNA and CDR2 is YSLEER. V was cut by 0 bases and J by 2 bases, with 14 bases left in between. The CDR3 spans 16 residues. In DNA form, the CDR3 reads TGCGCCAGCAGCCAAGATCCGGCAGGGACCCCCTACGAGCAGTACTTC. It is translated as CASSQDPAGTPYEQYF.